This TCR beta chain is drawn from a study of blood T cell repertoires in COVID-19. Across the whole study: Both acute and convalescent COVID-19 samples were obtained from the United States, Italy and Spain. Sources were T cells, B-cell-depleted T cells, or PBMCs; the material itself was cDNA or gDNA.

Original processing methods: Amplified reference gene primers provided the basis for estimating nucleated cell counts. Clones were sequenced by immunoSEQ multiplex PCR, and TCRdb holds only the in-frame ones, with some missing. The V and J calls and clone size are taken from that table; D and trimming were inferred from the DNA. The sample shows around 250,000 clones, around 82% of them seen only once. The CDR3 covers 15 residues. Trimming at V came to 7 bases and at J to 5 bases, leaving 7 bases not matched to a gene. Germline V CDR1 and CDR2: LNHDA, SQIVND (reference sequence). The V gene is TRBV19, the J gene TRBJ1-6, with 8 bases lining up with TRBD1. This TCR was sampled from a man at least 80 years old with acute or convalescent COVID-19. Sequenced: peripheral blood. As DNA, the CDR3 is TGTGCCAGTAAGACAGGGGCTGGGGATAATTCACCCCTCCACTTT. Its protein is CASKTGAGDNSPLHF.